The clone carrying this T cell receptor beta chain was detected only once. Its cognate antigen is unknown. The sample comes from a study of neoadjuvant anti-PD-1 for oral cavity cancer. At the level of the study: Non-progressing patients received a fourth nivolumab dose near day 43, then surgery on days 50-56. Findings of the study overall: Greater tumor shrinkage accompanied bigger post-treatment sizes of preexisting clones.

Patients had HPV-negative, locally advanced oral cavity squamous cell carcinoma. Repertoires were generated with immunoSEQ multiplex PCR, while TCRdb's copy carries only in-frame clones and drops some. The sample contains 7,100 or so clones, over 45% of which appear only once. Per the germline V gene, CDR1 is MNHNS and CDR2 is SASEGT. Trimming stripped 7 bases from V and 9 bases from J, with 18 bases between. This CDR3 is 13 amino acids long. The sequences come from tumor tissue, collected before nivolumab (anti-PD-1) treatment. V is TRBV6-1 and J is TRBJ1-1; no clear D. The TCR sequence derives from a person aged 40 to 85 with oral cavity squamous cell carcinoma. The CDR3 DNA is TGTGCCAGCAAAATAGTGGGTTCGGGGAAAGCTTTCTTT. Amino acids: CASKIVGSGKAFF.